This record looks at one TCR beta chain sequence and its context. The sample belongs to a study of blood T cell repertoires in COVID-19. Clones were read by immunoSEQ multiplex PCR, and TCRdb kept only the in-frame ones, dropping some. The table includes approximately 250,000 clones, 88% detected once. The CDR3 length is 16 residues. Germline CDR1 reads ENHRY; CDR2 reads SYGVKD. Trimming cost V 2 bases and J 0 bases; bases outside gene matches: 0. This clonotype was sampled from a woman in her thirties or forties with acute COVID-19. The chain joins TRBV10-3 to TRBJ2-6; 8 bases agree with TRBD2. Sequenced sample: PBMCs or T cells enriched from blood (not recorded which). Here the CDR3 DNA reads TGTGCCATCAGTGAGCGGGGGGGCTCTGGGGCCAACGTCCTGACTTTC. It codes for CAISERGGSGANVLTF.